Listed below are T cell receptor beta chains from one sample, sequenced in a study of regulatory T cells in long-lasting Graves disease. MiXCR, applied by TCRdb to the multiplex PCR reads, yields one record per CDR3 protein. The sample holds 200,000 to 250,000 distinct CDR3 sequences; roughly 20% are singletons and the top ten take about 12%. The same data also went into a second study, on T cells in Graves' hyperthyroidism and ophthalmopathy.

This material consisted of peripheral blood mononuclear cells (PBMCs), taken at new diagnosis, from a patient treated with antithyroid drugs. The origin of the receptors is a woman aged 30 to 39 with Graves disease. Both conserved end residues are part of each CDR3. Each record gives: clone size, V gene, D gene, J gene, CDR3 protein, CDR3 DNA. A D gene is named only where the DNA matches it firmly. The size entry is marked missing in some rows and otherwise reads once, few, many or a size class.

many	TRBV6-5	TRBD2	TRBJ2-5	CASSFRTSGVVTQYF	TGTGCCAGCAGTTTCCGGACTAGCGGGGTCGTGACCCAGTACTTC
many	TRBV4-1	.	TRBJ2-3	CASSLRNTDTQYF	TGCGCCAGCAGCCTTAGGAACACAGATACGCAGTATTTT
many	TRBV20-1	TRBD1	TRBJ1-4	CSAMTGGRGEKLFF	TGCAGTGCAATGACAGGGGGCCGGGGTGAAAAACTGTTTTTT
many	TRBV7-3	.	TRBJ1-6	CASSSGGVFGNSPLHF	TGTGCCAGCAGCTCGGGAGGGGTATTTGGGAATTCACCCCTCCACTTT
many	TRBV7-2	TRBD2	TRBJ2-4	CASSFLSSGGPRGIQYF	TGTGCCAGCAGCTTCCTTTCAAGCGGGGGGCCTCGGGGCATTCAGTACTTC
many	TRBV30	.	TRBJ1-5	CAWSVTDRNQPQHF	TGTGCCTGGAGTGTAACGGACAGAAATCAGCCCCAGCATTTT
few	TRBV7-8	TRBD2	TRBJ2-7	CASSSRTSGPTYEQYF	TGTGCCAGCAGCTCCCGGACTAGCGGGCCTACCTACGAGCAGTACTTC
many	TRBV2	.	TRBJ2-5	CASSGETRRETQYF	TGTGCCAGCAGCGGGGAGACCCGCAGGGAGACCCAGTACTTC
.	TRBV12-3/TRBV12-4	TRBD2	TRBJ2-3	CASSPSGTLGTQYF	TGCGCCAGCAGTCCTAGCGGGACCTTGGGTACGCAGTATTTT
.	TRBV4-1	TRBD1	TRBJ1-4	CASSQLDREGEKLFF	TGCGCCAGCAGCCAACTCGACAGGGAAGGTGAAAAACTGTTTTTT
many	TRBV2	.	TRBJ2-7	CASTRRSYEQYF	TGTGCCAGCACAAGGCGATCCTACGAGCAGTACTTC
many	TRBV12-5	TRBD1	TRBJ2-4	CASGLSPGGKNIQYF	TGTGCTAGTGGTTTGTCACCAGGGGGTAAAAACATTCAGTACTTC
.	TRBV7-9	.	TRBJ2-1	CASSFQQLEQFF	TGTGCCAGCAGCTTTCAACAGCTTGAGCAGTTCTTC
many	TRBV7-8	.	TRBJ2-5	CASSLAGFLETQYF	TGTGCCAGCAGCTTAGCAGGGTTTTTAGAGACCCAGTACTTC
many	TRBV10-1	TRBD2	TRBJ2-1	CASGASGTYNEQFF	TGCGCCAGCGGGGCTAGCGGGACCTACAATGAGCAGTTCTTC
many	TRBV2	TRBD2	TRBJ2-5	CASSDGTSGTNLLQETQYF	TGTGCCAGCAGTGATGGGACTAGCGGGACCAACCTCCTTCAAGAGACCCAGTACTTC
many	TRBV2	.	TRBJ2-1	CASELSYNEQFF	TGTGCCAGCGAATTGTCCTACAATGAGCAGTTCTTC
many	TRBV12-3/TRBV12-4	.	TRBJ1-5	CASRGMDSLNQPQHF	TGTGCCAGCAGGGGGATGGACAGCCTTAATCAGCCCCAGCATTTT
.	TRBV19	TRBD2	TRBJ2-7	CASGTSLGEQYF	TGTGCCAGCGGGACTAGCCTTGGCGAGCAGTACTTC
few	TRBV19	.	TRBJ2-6	CASSIGLSFRSGANVLTF	TGTGCCAGTAGTATCGGCCTGAGTTTCAGGTCTGGGGCCAACGTCCTGACTTTC
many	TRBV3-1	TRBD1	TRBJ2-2	CASSLWTGSTGELFF	TGTGCCAGCAGCCTTTGGACAGGGAGCACCGGGGAGCTGTTTTTT
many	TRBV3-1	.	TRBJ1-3	CASSQGGPGNTIYF	TGTGCCAGCAGCCAGGGGGGGCCTGGAAACACCATATATTTT
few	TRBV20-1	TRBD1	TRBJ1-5	CSATGGQGGNQPQHF	TGCAGTGCCACCGGGGGACAGGGCGGCAATCAGCCCCAGCATTTT
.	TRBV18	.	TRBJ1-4	CASSRATNEKLFF	TGTGCCAGCTCCCGTGCTACTAATGAAAAACTGTTTTTT
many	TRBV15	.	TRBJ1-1	CATSRDLGLTEAFF	TGTGCCACCAGCAGAGATCTGGGGTTGACTGAAGCTTTCTTT
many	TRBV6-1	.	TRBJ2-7	CASARDTGPGEQYF	TGTGCCAGCGCGCGTGATACAGGCCCGGGCGAGCAGTACTTC
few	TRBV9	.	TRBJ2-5	CASSVGGGYGARVQETQYF	TGTGCCAGCAGCGTCGGAGGGGGGTACGGGGCCCGAGTCCAAGAGACCCAGTACTTC
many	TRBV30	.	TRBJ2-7	CALIAVDYEQYF	TGTGCACTAATAGCGGTGGACTACGAGCAGTACTTC
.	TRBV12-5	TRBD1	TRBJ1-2	CASGLPGQGIYGYTF	TGTGCTAGTGGTTTGCCGGGACAGGGGATCTATGGCTACACCTTC
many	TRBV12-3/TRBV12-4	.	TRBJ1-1	CASSLTGMGNTEAFF	TGTGCCAGCAGTTTAACCGGGATGGGGAACACTGAAGCTTTCTTT
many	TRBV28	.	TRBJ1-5	CASTYRWQRDQPQHF	TGTGCCAGCACCTATAGGTGGCAGAGAGATCAGCCCCAGCATTTT
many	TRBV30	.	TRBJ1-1	CAWSVLGVNTEAFF	TGTGCCTGGAGTGTACTAGGGGTGAACACTGAAGCTTTCTTT
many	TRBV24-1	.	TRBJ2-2	CATSDLSLNAGELFF	TGTGCCACCAGTGATCTATCCTTGAACGCCGGGGAGCTGTTTTTT